The clone carrying this TCR beta chain was seen a single time. The repertoire was sequenced with immunoSEQ multiplex PCR; TCRdb's copy has only in-frame clones and lacks some. The sample consists of tens of thousands of clones, roughly 97% of them appearing once. The data were obtained in a study of technical replicates of blood from several donors. CDR1 and CDR2 (germline): MNHEY, SMNVEV (reference sequence). CDR3 length: 15 amino acids. Trimming removed 5 bases from V and 2 bases from J, with 16 bases in between. This sequence was found in a human donor in good health. Sequencing was carried out using T cells isolated from PBMCs. The chain combines TRBV27 with TRBJ2-7; D gene uncertain. The CDR3: CASSRSSSPTYEQYF. The CDR3 DNA sequence: TGTGCCAGCAGTCGCTCAAGCTCCCCTACCTACGAGCAGTACTTC.